A selection of T cell receptor beta chains follows, all from one sample in a study of T cells in Graves' hyperthyroidism and ophthalmopathy. TCRdb recomputed calls from the multiplex PCR reads with MiXCR, one row per CDR3 protein. The repertoire has about 560,000 distinct CDR3 sequences, over 15% of them found once; the top ten carry around a sixth. The sample was blood. The receptor set was obtained from a woman under 30 with Graves' hyperthyroidism. The CDR3 runs from the conserved cysteine through the conserved F or W. Fields, in order: J gene, D gene, V gene, clone size, CDR3 protein, CDR3 DNA. D genes are given only for firm matches. Clone size is shown for a subset of rows, as once, few, many or a class of expanded clone.

j_gene: TRBJ1-5
d_gene: .
v_gene: TRBV20-1
abundance: few
CDR3aa: CSARGGRNDQPQHF
CDR3nt: TGCAGTGCTAGGGGAGGAAGAAACGATCAGCCCCAGCATTTT

j_gene: TRBJ1-3
d_gene: TRBD1
v_gene: TRBV12-3/TRBV12-4
abundance: few
CDR3aa: CANSGGSGNTIYF
CDR3nt: TGTGCCAACTCAGGGGGCTCTGGAAACACCATATATTTT

j_gene: TRBJ1-5
d_gene: .
v_gene: TRBV6-5
abundance: few
CDR3aa: CASSYLGSPQHF
CDR3nt: TGTGCCAGCAGTTACCTCGGAAGCCCCCAGCATTTT

j_gene: TRBJ2-7
d_gene: .
v_gene: TRBV4-3
abundance: .
CDR3aa: CASSQDQRGQAYEQYF
CDR3nt: TGCGCCAGCAGCCAAGATCAGCGGGGACAAGCCTACGAGCAGTACTTC

j_gene: TRBJ1-1
d_gene: TRBD1
v_gene: TRBV2
abundance: few
CDR3aa: CASTRDRGLAEAFF
CDR3nt: TGTGCCAGCACCCGGGACAGGGGTTTGGCTGAAGCTTTCTTT

j_gene: TRBJ2-5
d_gene: TRBD2
v_gene: TRBV7-9
abundance: few
CDR3aa: CASSYDRTSSKETQYF
CDR3nt: TGTGCCAGCAGTTATGATAGGACTAGCAGCAAAGAGACCCAGTACTTC

j_gene: TRBJ2-5
d_gene: .
v_gene: TRBV24-1
abundance: many
CDR3aa: CATSDLGGGTETQYF
CDR3nt: TGTGCCACCAGTGATTTGGGCGGCGGGACGGAGACCCAGTACTTC

j_gene: TRBJ2-7
d_gene: TRBD2
v_gene: TRBV6-9
abundance: few
CDR3aa: CASSLRGLGTYEQYF
CDR3nt: TGTGCCAGCAGTTTACGGGGACTAGGAACCTACGAGCAGTACTTC

j_gene: TRBJ2-7
d_gene: TRBD1
v_gene: TRBV7-3
abundance: many
CDR3aa: CASSLAPGQGVEQYF
CDR3nt: TGTGCCAGCAGCTTGGCGCCGGGACAGGGGGTCGAGCAGTACTTC

j_gene: TRBJ2-5
d_gene: TRBD2
v_gene: TRBV5-6
abundance: .
CDR3aa: CASSFFVGRWSSGGFQETQYF
CDR3nt: TGTGCCAGCAGCTTTTTTGTGGGGCGTTGGAGTAGCGGGGGATTCCAAGAGACCCAGTACTTC

j_gene: TRBJ1-2
d_gene: .
v_gene: TRBV6-6
abundance: many
CDR3aa: CASSYVILTNYGYTF
CDR3nt: TGTGCCAGCAGTTACGTTATCCTGACTAACTATGGCTACACCTTC

j_gene: TRBJ1-5
d_gene: .
v_gene: TRBV6-1
abundance: .
CDR3aa: CASGSGLGPQHF
CDR3nt: TGTGCCAGCGGGAGCGGACTGGGACCCCAGCATTTT

j_gene: TRBJ2-3
d_gene: TRBD2
v_gene: TRBV15
abundance: many
CDR3aa: CATSRESWGAGGTTDTQYF
CDR3nt: TGTGCCACCAGCAGAGAGAGTTGGGGAGCGGGGGGGACTACGGATACGCAGTATTTT

j_gene: TRBJ1-3
d_gene: .
v_gene: TRBV4-2
abundance: few
CDR3aa: CASSQDLRFSGNTIYF
CDR3nt: TGTGCCAGCAGCCAAGACCTACGGTTCTCTGGAAACACCATATATTTT

j_gene: TRBJ1-1
d_gene: .
v_gene: TRBV18
abundance: few
CDR3aa: CASSPLLTGMMNTEAFF
CDR3nt: TGTGCCAGCTCACCACTCCTCACCGGGATGATGAACACTGAAGCTTTCTTT

j_gene: TRBJ2-7
d_gene: TRBD2
v_gene: TRBV10-1
abundance: .
CDR3aa: CASSAGLAAEQYF
CDR3nt: TGCGCCAGCAGCGCCGGACTAGCGGCCGAGCAGTACTTC

j_gene: TRBJ1-5
d_gene: .
v_gene: TRBV20-1
abundance: many
CDR3aa: CSAIPTGTNKAQHF
CDR3nt: TGCAGTGCTATCCCGACAGGAACGAACAAGGCCCAGCATTTT

j_gene: TRBJ1-5
d_gene: .
v_gene: TRBV20-1
abundance: .
CDR3aa: CSIGSNQPQHF
CDR3nt: TGCAGTATAGGGTCAAATCAGCCCCAGCATTTT

j_gene: TRBJ2-1
d_gene: TRBD2
v_gene: TRBV2
abundance: .
CDR3aa: CASSAGLAGDVYEQFF
CDR3nt: TGTGCCAGCAGTGCAGGACTAGCGGGAGATGTGTATGAGCAGTTCTTC

j_gene: TRBJ2-2
d_gene: TRBD2
v_gene: TRBV12-3/TRBV12-4
abundance: many
CDR3aa: CASSPPKMSSGVFVGELFF
CDR3nt: TGTGCCAGCAGTCCACCAAAGATGTCTAGCGGGGTATTCGTCGGGGAGCTGTTTTTT

j_gene: TRBJ2-1
d_gene: .
v_gene: TRBV6-1
abundance: .
CDR3aa: CATGPDISSYNEQFF
CDR3nt: TGTGCCACCGGACCGGACATAAGCTCCTACAATGAGCAGTTCTTC

j_gene: TRBJ2-7
d_gene: TRBD1
v_gene: TRBV30
abundance: few
CDR3aa: CASAGTVLYEQYF
CDR3nt: TGTGCCTCCGCCGGGACAGTTCTCTACGAGCAGTACTTC

j_gene: TRBJ2-1
d_gene: TRBD2
v_gene: TRBV6-4
abundance: few
CDR3aa: CASSDPSGHNEQFF
CDR3nt: TGTGCCAGCAGTGACCCTAGCGGTCACAATGAGCAGTTCTTC

j_gene: TRBJ2-2
d_gene: TRBD1
v_gene: TRBV20-1
abundance: many
CDR3aa: CSARESGTANTGELFF
CDR3nt: TGCAGTGCTAGAGAGAGTGGGACAGCGAACACCGGGGAGCTGTTTTTT

j_gene: TRBJ2-5
d_gene: .
v_gene: TRBV29-1
abundance: .
CDR3aa: CSVSQYQETQYF
CDR3nt: TGCAGCGTTTCCCAGTACCAAGAGACCCAGTACTTC

j_gene: TRBJ1-1
d_gene: .
v_gene: TRBV6-1
abundance: .
CDR3aa: CASSGRVLNTEAFF
CDR3nt: TGTGCCAGCTCAGGGAGGGTACTGAACACTGAAGCTTTCTTT

j_gene: TRBJ1-1
d_gene: .
v_gene: TRBV6-1
abundance: many
CDR3aa: CASRQVPMNTEAFF
CDR3nt: TGTGCCAGCAGACAGGTACCCATGAACACTGAAGCTTTCTTT

j_gene: TRBJ1-2
d_gene: .
v_gene: TRBV7-2
abundance: few
CDR3aa: CASSSLNPGARYGYTF
CDR3nt: TGTGCCAGCAGCTCCCTGAATCCGGGGGCGCGGTATGGCTACACCTTC

j_gene: TRBJ2-5
d_gene: .
v_gene: TRBV10-2
abundance: few
CDR3aa: CASSESVQDELQGMKTQYF
CDR3nt: TGCGCCAGCAGTGAGTCGGTTCAGGATGAACTCCAGGGTATGAAGACCCAGTACTTC

j_gene: TRBJ2-1
d_gene: .
v_gene: TRBV5-1
abundance: many
CDR3aa: CASSTGILSYNEQFF
CDR3nt: TGCGCCAGCAGCACCGGGATTCTCTCCTACAATGAGCAGTTCTTC

j_gene: TRBJ2-5
d_gene: .
v_gene: TRBV7-8
abundance: many
CDR3aa: CASSMHQGGGETQYF
CDR3nt: TGTGCCAGCAGCATGCACCAGGGGGGCGGTGAGACCCAGTACTTC

j_gene: TRBJ2-1
d_gene: .
v_gene: TRBV7-3
abundance: many
CDR3aa: CASSPHQAQLNEQFF
CDR3nt: TGTGCCAGCAGCCCCCATCAGGCACAGCTCAATGAGCAGTTCTTC

j_gene: TRBJ2-3
d_gene: TRBD1
v_gene: TRBV20-1
abundance: many
CDR3aa: CSARDPGGATDTQYF
CDR3nt: TGCAGTGCTAGAGATCCAGGGGGCGCGACAGATACGCAGTATTTT

j_gene: TRBJ2-3
d_gene: .
v_gene: TRBV29-1
abundance: few
CDR3aa: CSVVGPRGTSRGADTQYF
CDR3nt: TGCAGCGTTGTTGGCCCCCGCGGGACAAGCCGGGGGGCAGATACGCAGTATTTT

j_gene: TRBJ2-7
d_gene: .
v_gene: TRBV5-1
abundance: many
CDR3aa: CASSLAERAPYEQYF
CDR3nt: TGCGCCAGCAGCTTGGCCGAGCGGGCACCCTACGAGCAGTACTTC

j_gene: TRBJ2-7
d_gene: TRBD2
v_gene: TRBV6-2/TRBV6-3
abundance: many
CDR3aa: CASSYPGGEQYF
CDR3nt: TGTGCCAGCAGTTACCCGGGGGGCGAGCAGTACTTC